A single sample is the source of the 11 T cell receptor beta chains below, sequenced in a study of blood T cell repertoires in COVID-19. Generated by immunoSEQ multiplex PCR, the TCRdb table keeps only in-frame clones and is missing some. The sample consists of more than 85,000 clones, more than 75% of them appearing once. Sequenced: peripheral blood. The receptors were gathered from a woman in her forties or fifties with acute or convalescent COVID-19.

This clone occurred once. The chain is built from TRBV2 and TRBJ2-3; TRBD1 matches at 9 bases. The CDR3 totals 16 residues. V shed 8 bases and J 2 bases; nucleotides not matched to a gene: 11. Per germline, CDR1 SNHLY and CDR2 FYNNEI. Here the CDR3 DNA reads TGTGCCAGCGGAGACGCCGGGACAGGGCCCACAGATACGCAGTATTTT. Translated, it gives CASGDAGTGPTDTQYF.

The chain joins TRBV4-2 to TRBJ2-7; D might be TRBD2 (6 bases). This CDR3 has 15 residues. Trimming stripped 2 bases from V and 0 bases from J, with 11 bases between. The germline CDR1 and CDR2 sequences are LGHNA and YNFKEQ. CDR3 coding DNA: TGTGCCAGCAGCCAACGGGACTCACTCTCCTACGAGCAGTACTTC. This encodes CASSQRDSLSYEQYF.

This chain joins TRBV27 and TRBJ2-3; 7 nucleotides match TRBD2. The CDR3 extends over 16 amino acids. The V segment lost 6 bases and the J segment 0 bases; nucleotides outside the gene matches: 9. Germline loops: CDR1 MNHEY, CDR2 SMNVEV (reference sequence). The CDR3 bases are TGTGCCAGCAGCTGGGGTAGCGGGCTTAGCACAGATACGCAGTATTTT. This sequence encodes CASSWGSGLSTDTQYF.

V and J are TRBV24-1 and TRBJ2-1; D might be TRBD1 (5 bases). This CDR3 region has 14 residues. The V end lost 5 bases, the J end lost 7 bases, and 14 bases lay between the germline ends. Germline V CDR1 and CDR2: KGHDR, SFDVKD. CDR3 in DNA: TGTGCCACCAGTGTGGCAGGGTTTTTGAATGAGCAGTTCTTC. It specifies CATSVAGFLNEQFF.

V and J are TRBV10-1 and TRBJ1-4; 7 nucleotides line up with TRBD1. V trimming: 9 bases; J trimming: 4 bases; junction bases outside the gene matches: 20. The CDR3 length is 18 residues. Germline CDR1 WNHNN, CDR2 SYGVQD (reference sequence). The CDR3 bases are TGCGCCAGGTTTTATCCTGGCGGGACAGACCTTCGTAATGAAAAACTGTTTTTT. Its protein is CARFYPGGTDLRNEKLFF.

V and J are TRBV20-1 and TRBJ2-1; TRBD2 agrees at 12 bases. CDR1 and CDR2 (germline): DFQATT, SNEGSKA (reference sequence). The CDR3 runs 13 residues. V lost 3 bases, J lost 15 bases, and 9 bases stayed unmatched. In nucleotides, the CDR3 is TGCAGTGCTAGTTCCCGACTAGCGGGAGCGGGGTTCTTC. Its translation: CSASSRLAGAGFF.

DNA for the CDR3: TGTGCCAGCAGCGTAGGGACTAGCGGGAGTTCCTACAATGAGCAGTTCTTC. It yields the protein CASSVGTSGSSYNEQFF. The chain joins TRBV5-4 to TRBJ2-1, with TRBD2 identical over 14 bases. CDR3 length equals 17 residues. CDR1 is SGHNT, CDR2 YYREEE, per germline (reference sequence). The V segment lost 4 bases and the J segment 1 base; nucleotides outside the gene matches: 4.

The chain links TRBV5-8 to TRBJ1-3, with 9 bases matching TRBD1. CDR3 length: 15 residues. The germline gives CDR1 SGHTS, CDR2 YDEGEE. The V and J ends lost 5 bases and 2 bases, in that order; junction bases with no gene match: 5. The CDR3 nucleotides are TGTGCCAGCAGTCGCGGGACAGGGACTGGAAACACCATATATTTT. Amino acids: CASSRGTGTGNTIYF.

The chain employs TRBV6-2 or TRBV6-3 and TRBJ2-5, with TRBD1 matching over 7 bases. The J segment lost 4 bases and the V segment lost 2 bases, leaving 4 bases of the junction unmatched. The CDR3 runs to 14 residues. Germline V CDR1 and CDR2: MNHEY, SVGEGT. The CDR3 bases are TGTGCCAGCAGTTACGTGGACAGGTCAGAGACCCAGTACTTC. It encodes CASSYVDRSETQYF.

The chain joins TRBV27 to TRBJ1-1; the D gene is possibly TRBD1 (5 bases). This CDR3 has 16 amino acids. V was trimmed by 4 bases and J by 1 base, leaving 16 bases between them. Looked up from germline, CDR1 is MNHEY and CDR2 is SMNVEV (reference sequence). CDR3 region: CASSWRGGPGNTEAFF. The CDR3 coding sequence is TGTGCCAGCAGTTGGCGGGGGGGACCTGGGAACACTGAAGCTTTCTTT.

V usage is TRBV7-9 and J usage is TRBJ1-1; tentative D call: TRBD1 (5 bases). CDR1 and CDR2 from the germline V gene are SEHNR and FQNEAQ (reference sequence). The CDR3 runs to 16 residues. With 0 bases removed from V and 1 base from J, the gap between germline ends came to 12 bases. The CDR3 here is CASSLARRVGNTEAFF. In DNA, the CDR3 is TGTGCCAGCAGCTTAGCCCGCAGGGTCGGGAACACTGAAGCTTTCTTT.